This T cell receptor beta chain was captured in a study of early T cells in non-severe SARS-CoV-2 infection. Study as a whole: Sequencing used unsorted whole-blood bulk RNA, so chains lack pairing.

Study-wide results and limits: A preference for anti-spike CD8 responses marked VDJdb matching, which missed private and CD4 specificities.

A note on this clonotype: Its antigen remains unknown.

The CDR3 runs to 15 residues. V was clipped by 0 bases and J by 5 bases, with 9 bases between them. The germline CDR1 and CDR2 sequences are KGHDR and SFDVKD. TCRdb redid the calling of the 5' RACE reads with MiXCR, one entry per CDR3 protein. The sample consists of 70,000 to 90,000 distinct CDR3 sequences, 15% of them appearing once. The origin of this receptor is an adult who was a healthcare worker with PCR-confirmed SARS-CoV-2 infection or an uninfected control (not recorded which). The sequencing input was whole blood. This chain connects TRBV24-1 to TRBJ2-2; D is possibly TRBD1 or TRBD2 (5 bases each). The CDR3 nucleotides are TGTGCCACCAGTGATTTGGGGGGAAAAACCGGGGAGCTGTTTTTT. Translating gives CATSDLGGKTGELFF.